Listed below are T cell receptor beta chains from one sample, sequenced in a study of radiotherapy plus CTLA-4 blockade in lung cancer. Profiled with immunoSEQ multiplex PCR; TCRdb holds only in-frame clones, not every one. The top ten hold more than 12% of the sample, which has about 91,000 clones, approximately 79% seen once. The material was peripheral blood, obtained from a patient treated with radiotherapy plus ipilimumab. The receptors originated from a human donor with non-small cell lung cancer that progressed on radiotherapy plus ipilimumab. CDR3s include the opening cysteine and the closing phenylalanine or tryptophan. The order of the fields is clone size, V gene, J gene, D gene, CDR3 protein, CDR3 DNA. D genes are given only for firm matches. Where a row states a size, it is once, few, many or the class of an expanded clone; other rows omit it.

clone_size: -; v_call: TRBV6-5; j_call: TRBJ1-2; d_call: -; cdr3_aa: CASSYSNSGDLETF; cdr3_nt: TGTGCCAGCAGTTACTCGAATAGCGGAGATTTGGAGACCTTC
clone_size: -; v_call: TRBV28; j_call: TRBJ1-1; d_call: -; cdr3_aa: CASRGQVTEAFF; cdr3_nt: TGTGCCAGCAGGGGGCAAGTCACTGAAGCTTTCTTT
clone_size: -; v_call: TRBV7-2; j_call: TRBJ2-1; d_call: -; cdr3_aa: CASSAHRAEQFF; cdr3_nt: TGTGCCAGCAGCGCCCACAGGGCTGAGCAGTTCTTC
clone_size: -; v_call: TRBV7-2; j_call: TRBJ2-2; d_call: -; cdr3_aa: CASSSYSGELFF; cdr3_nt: TGTGCCAGCAGCTCCTATTCAGGGGAGCTGTTTTTT
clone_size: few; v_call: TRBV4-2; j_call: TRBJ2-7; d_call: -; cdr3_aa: CASSLLVGDNEQYF; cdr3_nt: TGTGCCAGCAGCCTCCTGGTGGGGGACAACGAGCAGTACTTC
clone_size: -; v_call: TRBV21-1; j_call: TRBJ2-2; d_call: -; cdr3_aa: CASTTGGTPSKDGELFF; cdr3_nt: TGTGCCAGCACCACTGGGGGGACCCCCTCGAAGGACGGGGAGCTGTTTTTT
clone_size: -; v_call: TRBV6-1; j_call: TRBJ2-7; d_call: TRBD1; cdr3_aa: CASSGFRQGRSYEQYF; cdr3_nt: TGTGCCAGCAGTGGTTTTCGACAGGGAAGGTCCTACGAGCAGTACTTC
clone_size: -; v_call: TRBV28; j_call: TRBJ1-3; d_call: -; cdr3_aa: CASSTPPTGRNTIYF; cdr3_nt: TGTGCCAGCAGTACCCCCCCGACAGGAAGAAACACCATATATTTT
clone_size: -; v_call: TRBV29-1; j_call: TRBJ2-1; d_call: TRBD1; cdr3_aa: CSEAKGTGAEQFF; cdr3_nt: TGCAGCGAGGCGAAGGGGACAGGGGCCGAGCAGTTCTTC
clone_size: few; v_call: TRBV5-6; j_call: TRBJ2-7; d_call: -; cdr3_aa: CASSFILRQGEGDEQYF; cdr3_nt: TGTGCCAGCAGCTTTATCTTGAGGCAGGGTGAAGGGGACGAGCAGTACTTC
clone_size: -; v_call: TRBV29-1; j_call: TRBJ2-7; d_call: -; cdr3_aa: CSVEGQAQGSNSYEQYF; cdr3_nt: TGCAGCGTTGAAGGACAGGCGCAGGGTTCGAACTCCTACGAGCAGTACTTC
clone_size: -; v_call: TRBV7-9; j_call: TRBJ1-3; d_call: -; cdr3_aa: CASSADSGNTIYF; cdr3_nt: TGTGCCAGCAGCGCGGACTCTGGAAACACCATATATTTT
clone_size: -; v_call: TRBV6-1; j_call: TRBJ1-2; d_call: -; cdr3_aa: CASSVLGSYGYTF; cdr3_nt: TGTGCCAGCAGTGTTCTGGGTTCTTATGGCTACACCTTC
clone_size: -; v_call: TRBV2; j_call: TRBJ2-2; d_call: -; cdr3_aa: CASSEIMRGENTGELFF; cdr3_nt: TGTGCCAGCAGTGAAATAATGAGGGGGGAGAACACCGGGGAGCTGTTTTTT
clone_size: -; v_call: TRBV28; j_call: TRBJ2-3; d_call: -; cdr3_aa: CASSLTDTQYF; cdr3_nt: TGTGCCAGCAGTTTAACAGATACGCAGTATTTT
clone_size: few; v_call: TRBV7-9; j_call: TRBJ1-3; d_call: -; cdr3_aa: CASSQDSASGNTIYF; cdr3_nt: TGTGCCAGCAGCCAGGACAGTGCCTCTGGAAACACCATATATTTT
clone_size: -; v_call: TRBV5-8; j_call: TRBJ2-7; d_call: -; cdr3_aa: CASSLGPAFSYEQYF; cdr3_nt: TGTGCCAGCAGCTTGGGGCCAGCTTTCTCCTACGAGCAGTACTTC
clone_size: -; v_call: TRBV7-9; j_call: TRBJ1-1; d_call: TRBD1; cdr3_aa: CASSLGQGPGTEAFF; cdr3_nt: TGTGCCAGCAGCTTGGGACAGGGGCCGGGGACTGAAGCTTTCTTT
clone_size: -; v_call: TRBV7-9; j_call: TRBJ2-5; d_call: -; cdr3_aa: CASSRSQGRQYF; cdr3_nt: TGTGCCAGCAGCCGTAGTCAGGGTAGGCAGTACTTC
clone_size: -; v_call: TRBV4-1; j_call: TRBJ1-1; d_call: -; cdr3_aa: CASSQGRLGVNTEAFF; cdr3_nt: TGCGCCAGCAGCCAAGGGCGGTTAGGGGTGAACACTGAAGCTTTCTTT
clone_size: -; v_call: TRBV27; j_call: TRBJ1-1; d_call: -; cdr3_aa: CASSSQGYTEAFF; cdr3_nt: TGTGCCAGCAGTTCTCAGGGTTATACTGAAGCTTTCTTT
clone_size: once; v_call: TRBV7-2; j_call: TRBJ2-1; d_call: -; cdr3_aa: CASSPPGGYNEQFF; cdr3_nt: TGTGCCAGCAGCCCCCCTGGGGGTTACAATGAGCAGTTCTTC
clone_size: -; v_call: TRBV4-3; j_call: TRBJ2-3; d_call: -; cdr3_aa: CASSQDNAGGTDTQYF; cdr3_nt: TGCGCCAGCAGCCAAGATAATGCCGGGGGCACAGATACGCAGTATTTT
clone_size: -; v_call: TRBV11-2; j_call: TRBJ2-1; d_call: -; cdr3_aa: CASSLNPGAADKYNEQFF; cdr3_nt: TGTGCCAGCAGCTTGAACCCAGGGGCCGCTGATAAGTACAATGAGCAGTTCTTC
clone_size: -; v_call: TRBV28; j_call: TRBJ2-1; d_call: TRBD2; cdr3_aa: CASSSRTRLAGSSSYNEQFF; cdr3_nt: TGTGCCAGCAGTTCACGAACCCGACTAGCGGGATCCAGCTCCTACAATGAGCAGTTCTTC
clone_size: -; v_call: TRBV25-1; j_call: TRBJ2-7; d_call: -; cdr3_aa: CASRRAPEQYF; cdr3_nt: TGTGCCAGCAGAAGGGCACCCGAGCAGTACTTC
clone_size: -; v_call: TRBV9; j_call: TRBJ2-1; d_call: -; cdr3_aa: CASTRGGSSYNEQFF; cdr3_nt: TGTGCCTCCACCCGAGGGGGGAGCTCCTACAATGAGCAGTTCTTC
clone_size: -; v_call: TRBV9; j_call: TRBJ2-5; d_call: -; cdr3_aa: CASSEGLYETQYF; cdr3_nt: TGTGCCAGCAGCGAGGGACTGTACGAGACCCAGTACTTC
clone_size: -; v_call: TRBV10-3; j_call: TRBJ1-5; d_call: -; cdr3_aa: CAISESSWGSNQPQHF; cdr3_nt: TGTGCCATCAGTGAGTCGAGTTGGGGTAGCAATCAGCCCCAGCATTTT
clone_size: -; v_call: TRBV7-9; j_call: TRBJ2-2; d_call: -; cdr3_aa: CASSSDREGTGELFF; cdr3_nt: TGTGCCAGCAGCTCGGACAGGGAGGGCACCGGGGAGCTGTTTTTT
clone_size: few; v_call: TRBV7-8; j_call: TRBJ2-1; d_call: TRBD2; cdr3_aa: CASSVSGSSYNEQFF; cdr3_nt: TGTGCCAGCAGCGTAAGCGGGAGCTCCTACAATGAGCAGTTCTTC
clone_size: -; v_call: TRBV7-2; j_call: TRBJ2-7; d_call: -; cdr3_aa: CASSTPTGSYEQYF; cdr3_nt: TGTGCCAGCAGCACACCGACAGGTTCCTACGAGCAGTACTTC
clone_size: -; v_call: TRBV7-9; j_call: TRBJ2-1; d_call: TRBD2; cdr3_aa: CASSRSTSGILNEQFF; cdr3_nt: TGTGCCAGCAGCCGTAGTACTAGCGGGATACTGAATGAGCAGTTCTTC
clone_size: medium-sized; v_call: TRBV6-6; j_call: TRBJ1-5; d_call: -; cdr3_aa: CASSSPQDSNQPQHF; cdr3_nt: TGTGCCAGCAGTAGCCCCCAGGACAGCAATCAGCCCCAGCATTTT
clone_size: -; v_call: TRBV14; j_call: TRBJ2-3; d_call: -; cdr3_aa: CASSQVKGGTSTDTQYF; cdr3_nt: TGTGCCAGCAGCCAAGTCAAAGGAGGGACTAGCACAGATACGCAGTATTTT
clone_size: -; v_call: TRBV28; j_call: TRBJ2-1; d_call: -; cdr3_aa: CASSLSGAGYNEQFF; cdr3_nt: TGTGCCAGCAGTTTATCAGGGGCAGGGTACAATGAGCAGTTCTTC
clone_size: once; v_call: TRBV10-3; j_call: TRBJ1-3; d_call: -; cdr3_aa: CAISDGKSSGNTIYF; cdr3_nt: TGTGCCATCAGTGACGGCAAGAGCTCTGGAAACACCATATATTTT
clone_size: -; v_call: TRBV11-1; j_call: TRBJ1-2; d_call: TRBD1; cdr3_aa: CASSPGQGNYGYTF; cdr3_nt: TGTGCCAGCAGCCCGGGACAGGGCAATTATGGCTACACCTTC
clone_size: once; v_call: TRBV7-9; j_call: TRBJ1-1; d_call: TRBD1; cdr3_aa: CASSWLAGGSDTEAFF; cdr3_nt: TGTGCCAGCAGCTGGTTGGCAGGGGGCAGTGACACTGAAGCTTTCTTT
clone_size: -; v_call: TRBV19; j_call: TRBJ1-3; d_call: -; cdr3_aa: CASSIIGTTGNTIYF; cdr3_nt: TGTGCCAGTAGTATAATTGGGACAACCGGAAACACCATATATTTT
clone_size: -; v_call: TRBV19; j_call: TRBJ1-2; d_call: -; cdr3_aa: CASSIGRTTYGYTF; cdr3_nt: TGTGCCAGTAGTATAGGTCGGACAACCTATGGCTACACCTTC
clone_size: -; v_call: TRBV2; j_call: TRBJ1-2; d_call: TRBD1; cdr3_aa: CASSYSGDRNYGYTF; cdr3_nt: TGTGCCAGCAGTTACTCTGGGGACAGGAACTATGGCTACACCTTC
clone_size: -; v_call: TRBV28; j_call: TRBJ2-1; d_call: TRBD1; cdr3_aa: CASSLFGQGLYNEQFF; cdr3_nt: TGTGCCAGCAGTTTATTTGGACAGGGTCTGTACAATGAGCAGTTCTTC
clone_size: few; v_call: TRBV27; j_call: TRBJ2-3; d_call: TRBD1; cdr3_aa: CASSVRQGADTQYF; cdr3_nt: TGTGCCAGCAGTGTCCGACAGGGTGCAGATACGCAGTATTTT
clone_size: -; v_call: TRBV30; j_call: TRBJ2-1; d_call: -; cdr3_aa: CAWSVQGIHNEQFF; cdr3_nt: TGTGCCTGGAGTGTTCAGGGGATACACAATGAGCAGTTCTTC
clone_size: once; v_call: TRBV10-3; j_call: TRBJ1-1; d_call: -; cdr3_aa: CAISEGGDTEAFF; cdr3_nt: TGTGCCATCAGTGAGGGGGGGGACACTGAAGCTTTCTTT
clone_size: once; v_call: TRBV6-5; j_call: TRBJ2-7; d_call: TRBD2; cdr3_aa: CASSSRLAGVDEQYF; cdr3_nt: TGTGCCAGCAGTTCTCGACTAGCGGGCGTCGACGAGCAGTACTTC
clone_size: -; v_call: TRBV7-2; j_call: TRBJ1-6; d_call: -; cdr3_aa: CASSLVQGNSPLHF; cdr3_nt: TGTGCCAGCAGCTTAGTTCAGGGTAATTCACCCCTCCACTTT
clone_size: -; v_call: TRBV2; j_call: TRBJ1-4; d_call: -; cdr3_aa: CASSPTAEKLFF; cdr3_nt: TGTGCCAGCAGCCCGACGGCAGAAAAACTGTTTTTT
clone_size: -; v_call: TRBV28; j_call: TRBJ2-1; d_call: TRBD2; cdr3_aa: CASSLRPSGGSEQFF; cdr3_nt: TGTGCCAGCAGTTTAAGGCCTAGCGGGGGTAGTGAGCAGTTCTTC
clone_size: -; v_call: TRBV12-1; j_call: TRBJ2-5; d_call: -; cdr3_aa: CASSPRTGVETQYF; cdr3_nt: TGTGCCAGCAGCCCCCGGACAGGGGTAGAGACCCAGTACTTC
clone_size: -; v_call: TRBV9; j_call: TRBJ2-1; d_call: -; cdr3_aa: CASSVEAEPYNEQFF; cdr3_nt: TGTGCCAGCAGCGTAGAAGCCGAACCCTACAATGAGCAGTTCTTC
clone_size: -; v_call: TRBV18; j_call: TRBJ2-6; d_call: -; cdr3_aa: CASSPSRGGANVLTF; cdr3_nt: TGTGCCAGCTCACCGTCTCGAGGAGGGGCCAACGTCCTGACTTTC
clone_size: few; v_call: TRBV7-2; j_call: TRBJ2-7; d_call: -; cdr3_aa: CASSLAPGYEQYF; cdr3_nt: TGTGCCAGCAGCTTAGCCCCCGGCTACGAGCAGTACTTC
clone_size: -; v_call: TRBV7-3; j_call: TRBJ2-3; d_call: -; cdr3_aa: CASSRGADTQYF; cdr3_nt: TGTGCCAGCAGCCGAGGGGCAGATACGCAGTATTTT
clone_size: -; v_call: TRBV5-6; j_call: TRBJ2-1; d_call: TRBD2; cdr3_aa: CASSLGRELSYNEQFF; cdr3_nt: TGTGCCAGCAGCTTGGGGCGGGAGCTGTCCTACAATGAGCAGTTCTTC
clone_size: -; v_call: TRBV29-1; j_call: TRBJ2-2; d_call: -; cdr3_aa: CSVADRNTGELFF; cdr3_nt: TGCAGCGTTGCGGACAGGAACACCGGGGAGCTGTTTTTT
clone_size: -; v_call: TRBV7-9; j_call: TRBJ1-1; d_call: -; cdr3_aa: CASRLPGGASEAFF; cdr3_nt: TGTGCCAGCAGACTCCCGGGGGGGGCTTCTGAAGCTTTCTTT
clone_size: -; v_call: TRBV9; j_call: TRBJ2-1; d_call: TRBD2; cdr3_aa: CASAVAGGWDEQFF; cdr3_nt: TGTGCCAGCGCTGTAGCGGGGGGGTGGGATGAGCAGTTCTTC